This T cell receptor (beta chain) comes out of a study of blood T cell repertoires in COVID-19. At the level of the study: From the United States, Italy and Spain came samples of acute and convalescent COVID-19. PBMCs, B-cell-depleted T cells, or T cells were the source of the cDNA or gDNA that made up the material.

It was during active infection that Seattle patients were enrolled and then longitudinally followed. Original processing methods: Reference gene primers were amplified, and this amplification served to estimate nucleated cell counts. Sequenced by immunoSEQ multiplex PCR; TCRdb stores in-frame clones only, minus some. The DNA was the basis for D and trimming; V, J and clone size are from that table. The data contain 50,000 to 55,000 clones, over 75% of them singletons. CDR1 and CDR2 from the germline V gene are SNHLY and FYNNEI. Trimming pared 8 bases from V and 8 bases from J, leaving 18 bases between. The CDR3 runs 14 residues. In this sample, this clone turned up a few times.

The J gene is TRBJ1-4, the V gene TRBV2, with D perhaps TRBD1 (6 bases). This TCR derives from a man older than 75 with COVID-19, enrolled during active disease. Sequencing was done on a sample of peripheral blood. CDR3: CASEPQGIGEKLFF. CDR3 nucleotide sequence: TGTGCCAGCGAGCCACAGGGCATAGGGGAAAAACTGTTTTTT.